This T cell receptor beta chain was observed in a study of vaccination and CD4 T cells after COVID-19. Across the whole study: Post-COVID specimens were obtained a median about 100 days after diagnosis (range 35 to 161). Controls used CEFX viral epitopes (positive), HIV-1 Nef peptides (negative), or no peptide.

Described treatment: roughly 11-day PBMC culture with coronavirus spike peptide pools or control peptides (ViraFEST assay). The ViraFEST method relied on peptide pools to expand antigen-specific T cells, followed by TCR sequencing. Peptide pools at around 10 ug/ml stimulated fewer than 2.5 million PBMCs per well with about 9.5 IU/ml IL-2. Oncomine TCR Beta short-read sequencing was applied to DNA from cultured CD4+ T cells. MiXCR, run by TCRdb on the PCR reads, gives a single entry per CDR3 protein. The table includes almost 20,000 distinct CDR3 sequences, about half detected once. A word on this clonotype: Its antigen is unknown.

This receptor was identified in a human donor who had recovered from COVID-19. Sequences were derived from CD4+ T cells from blood, cultured in vitro, sampled after SARS-CoV-2 vaccination.

CDR3 nucleotide sequence: TGTGCCAGCAGTCTAACGGGAGGGGTCCTCGGCTACACCTTC. It is translated as CASSLTGGVLGYTF. This chain uses TRBV6-1 with TRBJ1-2, with D possibly being TRBD1 (5 bases). CDR1 is MNHNS, CDR2 SASEGT, per germline. V lost 5 bases and J lost 8, with 18 bases in between. This CDR3 contains 14 residues.